The clone carrying this TCR beta chain was seen repeatedly, ten times or more. Antigen: not known. Two-round multiplex PCR, the amplification method, yielded TCR beta CDR3 from genomic DNA. Round one of PCR was performed, and it used primers specific to each TRBV and TRBJ gene. TCRdb independently ran MiXCR on the multiplex PCR reads; one entry per CDR3 protein. Altogether about 25,000 distinct CDR3 sequences are present, 36% being singletons, with the ten largest covering over 50%. The CDR3 runs 13 residues. Germline V gives CDR1 ENHRY, CDR2 SYGVKD. Trimming removed 4 bases at V and 6 bases at J, with 9 bases between. These data come from a study of prognosis after radiotherapy for stage I lung cancer. Study in general: The study enrolled more than 10 men and over five women as patients, aged about 53 to 84 with a median of approximately 70 years.

Study-level results: Median unique TCR clone counts of approximately 9,600 versus 7,200 showed a fall after stereotactic body radiation therapy.

The source is a donor at least 50 years old with non-small cell lung cancer. This rearrangement joins TRBV10-3 to TRBJ2-2, with D possibly being TRBD1 or TRBD2 (5 bases each). Sequences were derived from PBMCs, sampled before or after stereotactic body radiation therapy (not recorded which). CDR3 DNA: TGTGCCATCAGTGTAAGGGGAGCCGGGGAGCTGTTTTTT. Translation gives CAISVRGAGELFF.